This is a list of T cell receptor beta chains from one sample in a study of blood T cell repertoires in COVID-19. Using immunoSEQ multiplex PCR, the repertoire was profiled, and TCRdb retains in-frame clones only, with some absent. The profile shows fewer than 250,000 clones, 70% to 90% of them singletons. The sequencing sample was made of peripheral blood. The receptors here all came from a woman between 40 and 50 years old with acute or convalescent COVID-19. CDR3s include the opening cysteine and the closing phenylalanine or tryptophan. The order of the fields is clone size, V gene, CDR3 length, D gene, J gene, CDR3 DNA, CDR3 protein. D genes are given only for firm matches. Size values are once, few and many counts, or a class for expanded clones, and some rows have none.

NA	TRBV3-1/TRBV3-2	15	NA	TRBJ2-5	TGTGCCAGCAGCCGTCGGGGGAGCCAGCAAGAGACCCAGTACTTC	CASSRRGSQQETQYF
NA	TRBV25-1	14	NA	TRBJ1-5	TGTGCCAGCAGTGAAAGCAGGGGTCTGCAGCCCCAGCATTTT	CASSESRGLQPQHF
NA	TRBV24-1	15	TRBD1	TRBJ2-5	TGTGCCACCAGTGGTGGACAGGGGGCGAAGGAGACCCAGTACTTC	CATSGGQGAKETQYF
once	TRBV9	16	TRBD2	TRBJ2-1	TGTGCCAGCAGCGAGCGGACTAGCGGGGGAAACAATGAGCAGTTCTTC	CASSERTSGGNNEQFF
NA	TRBV11-1	18	TRBD1	TRBJ2-3	TGTGCCAGCAGCTTAGCTGCTTGGACAGGGGGCGAGGATGGTACGCAGTATTTT	CASSLAAWTGGEDGTQYF
NA	TRBV11-2	14	TRBD2	TRBJ2-5	TGTGCCAGCAGCAGAGCGGGGTCCCAAGAGACCCAGTACTTC	CASSRAGSQETQYF
once	TRBV2	16	TRBD1	TRBJ2-2	TGTGCCAGCAGGGGTACGACAGGGGTGAGCACCGGGGAGCTGTTTTTT	CASRGTTGVSTGELFF
NA	TRBV7-3	13	NA	TRBJ1-1	TGTGCCAGCAGCTTCAGTGGGAACACTGAAGCTTTCTTT	CASSFSGNTEAFF
NA	TRBV6-5	14	NA	TRBJ1-2	TGTGCCTCTCAAATTAGGGGCGCTTCGTATGGCTACACCTTC	CASQIRGASYGYTF
NA	TRBV6-5	14	NA	TRBJ1-5	TGTGCCAGCAGTTACCGTCCGGGAAATCAGCCCCAGCATTTT	CASSYRPGNQPQHF
NA	TRBV6-2/TRBV6-3	16	NA	TRBJ1-2	TGTGCCAGCAGTACCGGGACTCCGGGGGGAAACTATGGCTACACCTTC	CASSTGTPGGNYGYTF
NA	TRBV7-2	15	NA	TRBJ1-2	TGTGCCAGCAGCTTAGCTCAGACAGAGTTATATGGCTACACCTTC	CASSLAQTELYGYTF
NA	TRBV9	18	NA	TRBJ1-3	TGTGCCAGCAGCGCCCCCGGGACTCTACCTTTCTCTGGAAACACCATATATTTT	CASSAPGTLPFSGNTIYF
NA	TRBV10-3	15	NA	TRBJ2-2	TGTGCCACCCAGGGGGACTTACGATACACCGGGGAGCTGTTTTTT	CATQGDLRYTGELFF
NA	TRBV13	16	TRBD2	TRBJ2-3	TGTGCCAGCAGCTTACGGCGCGGGGGGGGCACAGATACGCAGTATTTT	CASSLRRGGGTDTQYF
few	TRBV12-5	14	NA	TRBJ2-1	TGTGCTAGTGGCCCTTCTAGCTCCTACAATGAGCAGTTCTTC	CASGPSSSYNEQFF
NA	TRBV6-5	13	TRBD1	TRBJ2-3	TGTGCCAGCAGGCAGGGGGCCCTGGGGACGCAGTATTTT	CASRQGALGTQYF
NA	TRBV10-1	13	NA	TRBJ2-2	TGCGCCAGCAGGGCAGCGCCCACCGGGGAGCTGTTTTTT	CASRAAPTGELFF
NA	TRBV2	12	TRBD2	TRBJ2-4	TGTGCCAGCAGCCCCCCGGGGGGTCGCCAGTACTTC	CASSPPGGRQYF
NA	TRBV11-2	15	TRBD1	TRBJ2-1	TGTGCCAGCAGGGCGGGCAGGGGGTCCTACAATGAGCAGTTCTTC	CASRAGRGSYNEQFF
NA	TRBV10-3	16	NA	TRBJ1-3	TGTGCCATCAGTGAGTCGATGGTCCTCGGGGGAAACACCATATATTTT	CAISESMVLGGNTIYF
NA	TRBV5-1	16	NA	TRBJ2-1	TGCGCCAGCAGGGGTCTAGGAGGCGATTTGCTGGTGGGGCAGTTCTTC	CASRGLGGDLLVGQFF
NA	TRBV3-1/TRBV3-2	12	NA	TRBJ2-5	TGTGCCAGCAGCCAAGACCGAGAGACCCAGTACTTC	CASSQDRETQYF
NA	TRBV10-3	14	TRBD2	TRBJ2-5	TGTGCCATCAGTGGACTAGCGGAAGGGGGAGACCAGTACTTC	CAISGLAEGGDQYF
once	TRBV7-5	15	NA	TRBJ2-3	TGTGCCAGAAGGGATCTCGGGGGGACCACAGATACGCAGTATTTT	CARRDLGGTTDTQYF
NA	TRBV27	15	TRBD1	TRBJ1-5	TGTGCCAGCAGTTCCATGGGGACAGGTAATCAGCCCCAGCATTTT	CASSSMGTGNQPQHF
NA	TRBV30	15	TRBD1	TRBJ1-3	TGTGCCTGGAAAAAGGGGGACAGGGCTGGAAACACCATATATTTT	CAWKKGDRAGNTIYF
NA	TRBV19	16	TRBD1	TRBJ1-5	TGTGCCAGTACCCCCGGGACAGTCTATAGCAATCAGCCCCAGCATTTT	CASTPGTVYSNQPQHF
NA	TRBV6-1	13	NA	TRBJ1-2	TGTGCCAGCAGTGAACAGGGGTTTAATGGCTACACCTTC	CASSEQGFNGYTF
NA	TRBV7-9	15	NA	TRBJ2-3	TGTGCCAGCAGCTTAGGTAGCGGAAGCACAGATACGCAGTATTTT	CASSLGSGSTDTQYF
NA	TRBV24-1	15	TRBD1	TRBJ2-1	TGTGCCACCAGAGGACAGGCGAACTCCTACAATGAGCAGTTCTTC	CATRGQANSYNEQFF
NA	TRBV11-2	17	NA	TRBJ1-1	TGTGCCAGCAGCGCCTTTATGGGGCAGGAGGGTATGGCTGAAGCTTTCTTT	CASSAFMGQEGMAEAFF
NA	TRBV2	11	TRBD1	TRBJ1-1	TGTGCCAGCAGAGGGACAGGGGAAGCTTTCTTT	CASRGTGEAFF
NA	TRBV5-4	15	TRBD2	TRBJ2-3	TGTGCCAGCAGCCCGGCTAGCGGAGCCACAGATACGCAGTATTTT	CASSPASGATDTQYF
once	TRBV7-9	13	NA	TRBJ1-5	TGTGCCAGCAGCTTGGGAGGGGTTCAGCCCCAGCATTTT	CASSLGGVQPQHF
NA	TRBV2	15	NA	TRBJ1-2	TGTGCCAGCAGTCCTAGACAGAACCCCAACTATGGCTACACCTTC	CASSPRQNPNYGYTF
NA	TRBV6-5	14	NA	TRBJ1-5	TGTGCCAGCAGTCCTTACTATAGCAATCAGCCCCAGCATTTT	CASSPYYSNQPQHF